Sequencing of this T cell receptor (beta chain) was carried out in a study of T cells in Graves' hyperthyroidism and ophthalmopathy. Study-level findings and limits: Among thyroid clonotypes expanded above 0.001, most also appeared in blood.

Patients affected by ophthalmopathy presented a Clinical Activity Score of at least 3, a NOSPECS grade of at least 4, and disease duration below 3 months. Diagnosing involved the use of clinical symptoms, serum thyroxine and TRAb, thyroid ultrasound and orbital computed tomography. This clonotype was detected many times. Its antigen is unknown. Per germline, CDR1 MDHEN and CDR2 SYDVKM. This CDR3 has 13 amino acids. V was clipped by 4 bases and J by 5 bases, with 8 bases between them. The CDR3 regions of TCR beta were amplified from RNA transcripts. Primed by the HTBI set, a first-round RT-PCR was run on the TCR CDR3. In TCRdb, the multiplex PCR reads were re-called with MiXCR into one record per CDR3 protein. The sample has approximately 400,000 distinct CDR3 sequences; roughly 18% are singletons.

This clonotype originated in a man younger than 35 with Graves' ophthalmopathy. The genes are TRBV28 and TRBJ1-4; D is uncertain. The sequencing sample was made of blood. CDR3 residues: CASSSRQNEKLFF. The CDR3 DNA is TGTGCCAGCAGTTCCCGGCAGAATGAAAAACTGTTTTTT.